The 31 T cell receptor beta chains below come from one sample, sequenced in a study of post-analysis software for immune sequencing data (dated by TCRdb to about 2015). The antigens these receptors bind are not known. The library was prepared using PCR. The reads were generated on an Illumina HiSeq 2500. Unique molecular identifiers were incorporated into TCR beta cDNA libraries to reduce PCR and sequencing biases. Using fastp trimming at Q25 and MiXCR clonotype assembly, TCRdb reanalyzed the public sequencing data and kept in-frame beta chains. For every CDR3 protein sequence, its rows merge into one entry that carries the most common genes and DNA. The sample profile shows a few hundred thousand distinct CDR3 sequences; less than 45% of them were found once. Around an eighth of the sample is held by the ten biggest clonotypes. What the study reported, not specific to this receptor: About 5 TRBV segments, including TRBV5-6, TRBV5-1 and TRBV20-1, were significantly more frequent in patients than controls.

Sequencing used blood. These receptors came from a girl under 18 with multiple sclerosis.

Note on this clonotype: The junction differs from germline at one of its ends, possibly a read error. The genes are TRBV28 and TRBJ2-1, with 11 bases matching TRBD2. CDR1 is MDHEN and CDR2 is SYDVKM in the germline V gene. The CDR3 spans 15 residues. CDR3 amino acids: CASSPRLAGKNGQFF. DNA for the CDR3: TGTGCCAGCAGCCCTAGACTAGCGGGAAAAAATGGGCAGTTCTTC.

The J gene is TRBJ2-5, the V gene TRBV6-5; 7 nucleotides line up with TRBD1. The V gene's germline CDR1 is MNHEY and CDR2 SVGAGI. J was trimmed by 11 bases and V by 5 bases; bases with no gene match: 17. The CDR3 spans 15 residues. CDR3 region: CASSPDHRGNMEQYF. CDR3 DNA sequence: TGTGCCAGCAGTCCAGATCACAGGGGAAATATGGAGCAGTACTTC.

This clonotype was recorded many times. V and J are TRBV6-2 or TRBV6-3 and TRBJ1-5; 7 bases align to TRBD1. Germline V lookup: CDR1 MNHEY, CDR2 SVGEGT. CDR3 length: 14 residues. J lost 4 bases, V lost 4 bases, and 4 bases had no gene match. CDR3 nucleotides: TGTGCCAGCAGTTCCGGGACAGAGAATCAGCCCCAGCATTTT. This gives the protein CASSSGTENQPQHF.

Note on this clonotype: One end of the junction fails to match germline, which may point to a read error. This chain links TRBV9 with TRBJ2-1; 8 bases fit TRBD2. Germline CDR1 is SGDLS and CDR2 is YYNGEE. The CDR3 consists of 15 residues. The CDR3 spells CAGSVGGTSYNEQFF. DNA of the CDR3: TGTGCCGGCAGCGTAGGAGGGACTAGTTACAATGAGCAGTTCTTC.

The rearrangement links TRBV27 to TRBJ1-2; D gene ambiguous. This CDR3 contains 17 residues. Trimming took 0 bases from V and 3 from J, leaving 17 bases between them. CDR1 and CDR2 from the germline V gene are MNHEY and SMNVEV (reference sequence). CDR3 coding DNA: TGTGCCAGCAGTTTATCCACAGTGAGTGGAACCCACTATGGCTACACCTTC. Translated, it gives CASSLSTVSGTHYGYTF.

V and J are TRBV4-1 and TRBJ1-2; 7 bases agree with TRBD1. Losses at the gene ends were 3 bases for V and 8 bases for J; bases not matched to a gene: 15. This CDR3 spans 16 amino acids. Germline V lookup: CDR1 MGHRA, CDR2 YSYEKL. CDR3 DNA: TGCGCCAGCAGCCAGGGTTCGTCCAGGGGGAAGAAGGGCTACACCTTC. This encodes CASSQGSSRGKKGYTF.

This clonotype was counted between two and nine times. V is TRBV3-1 and J is TRBJ2-1, with TRBD2 matching 8 bases. The length of the CDR3 is 19 residues. V gave up 5 bases and J gave up 4 bases; unmatched junction bases: 19. CDR1 and CDR2 from the germline V gene are LGHDT and YNNKEL (reference sequence). CDR3 sequence reads: CASSTRGRTGLGGYNEQFF. CDR3 bases: TGTGCCAGCAGCACAAGAGGTCGGACGGGACTAGGGGGTTACAATGAGCAGTTCTTC.

The chain carries TRBV10-3 and TRBJ1-2; D unclear. The CDR3 runs to 14 residues. V gave up 0 bases and J gave up 0 bases, with 5 bases separating them. The germline gives CDR1 ENHRY, CDR2 SYGVKD. In DNA form, the CDR3 reads TGTGCCATCAGTGAGTCGAAAGCTAACTATGGCTACACCTTC. Translation: CAISESKANYGYTF.

V usage is TRBV7-9 and J usage is TRBJ2-3; 7 bases are shared with TRBD1. The V gene end was trimmed by 3 bases and the J gene end by 8 bases; junction bases not matched to a gene: 2. Germline CDR1 and CDR2: SEHNR and FQNEAQ (reference sequence). The CDR3 spans 12 residues. This chain's CDR3 is CASSLGQPTQYF. The CDR3 coding sequence is TGTGCCAGCAGCTTGGGACAGCCTACGCAGTATTTT.

V usage is TRBV6-1 and J usage is TRBJ2-7; D ambiguous. V lost 4 bases and J 2 bases, leaving 9 bases between the germline ends. Germline-derived CDR1 and CDR2 are MNHNS and SASEGT. The CDR3 is made up of 13 amino acids. The CDR3 DNA sequence: TGTGCCAGCAGTGGCCGGGCCCCCTACGAGCAGTACTTC. Amino acids: CASSGRAPYEQYF.

V usage is TRBV6-5 and J usage is TRBJ2-7, with 7 positions matching TRBD2. V trimming: 2 bases; J trimming: 0 bases; junction bases outside the gene matches: 16. Germline assignment: CDR1 MNHEY and CDR2 SVGAGI. The CDR3 has 19 amino acids. The CDR3 here is CASSYHVSGPLSRSYEQYF. The CDR3 coding sequence is TGTGCCAGCAGTTACCACGTTAGCGGGCCCTTGTCGCGCTCCTACGAGCAGTACTTC.

This clonotype was observed a few times. This chain connects TRBV29-1 to TRBJ2-7; TRBD2 matches 10 bases. Germline V gene sequence: CDR1 SQVTM, CDR2 ANQGSEA. J lost 5 bases, V lost 4 bases, and 8 bases had no gene match. CDR3 length equals 14 residues. CDR3 sequence reads: CSVGGTSEAHEQYF. CDR3 sequence (DNA): TGCAGCGTTGGTGGGACTAGCGAGGCCCACGAGCAGTACTTC.

This chain connects TRBV20-1 to TRBJ2-7; 9 nucleotides match TRBD2. Trimming removed 1 base from V and 3 bases from J; junction bases left unmatched: 7. The CDR3 loop spans 15 amino acids. Germline V gene sequence: CDR1 DFQATT, CDR2 SNEGSKA (reference sequence). CDR3 coding DNA: TGCAGTGCTAGAGGCCTAGCGGGGTCGCGCTACGAGCAGTACTTC. As protein: CSARGLAGSRYEQYF.

The sample holds many counts of this clonotype. The rearrangement uses TRBV12-3 or TRBV12-4 and TRBJ2-5; D gene unclear. The CDR3 totals 11 residues. V was cut by 5 bases and J by 5 bases, with 6 bases left in between. CDR3 nucleotide sequence: TGTGCCAGCAGTCCCGGGGAGACCCAGTACTTC. It specifies CASSPGETQYF.

This chain joins TRBV28 and TRBJ2-3; D ambiguous. CDR3 length: 13 residues. Germline CDR1 MDHEN, CDR2 SYDVKM. V was trimmed by 3 bases and J by 6 bases, leaving 10 bases between them. The CDR3 DNA is TGTGCCAGCAGTTTGCAGAGCCGGGATACGCAGTATTTT. It is translated as CASSLQSRDTQYF.

This chain connects TRBV7-3 to TRBJ2-3; perhaps TRBD2 as D (6 bases). This CDR3 region has 15 residues. The germline V gene encodes CDR1 SGHTA and CDR2 FQGTGA. Between the trimmed V and J ends, which lost 2 bases and 2 bases, there was a span of 11 bases. The DNA of the CDR3 is TGTGCCAGCAGCTTAGTCGCGGGATTCACAGATACGCAGTATTTT. It codes for CASSLVAGFTDTQYF.

This clonotype was picked up a small number of times. The V call is TRBV2, the J call TRBJ2-3; the match to TRBD2 covers 7 bases. The CDR3 runs to 15 residues. V gave up 7 bases and J gave up 0 bases; unmatched junction bases: 7. Germline V lookup: CDR1 SNHLY, CDR2 FYNNEI. DNA for the CDR3: TGTGCCAGCACCGGGGGACTAATGAGCACAGATACGCAGTATTTT. This gives the protein CASTGGLMSTDTQYF.

This clonotype came up a few times. V is TRBV5-5 and J is TRBJ2-7; 11 bases line up with TRBD1. The V gene end was trimmed by 4 bases and the J gene end by 5 bases; junction bases not matched to a gene: 8. Germline-derived CDR1 and CDR2 are SGHKS and YYEKEE (reference sequence). This CDR3 has 15 amino acids. The CDR3 sequence: CASSPGTGGKHEQYF. DNA for the CDR3: TGTGCCAGCAGCCCTGGGACAGGGGGAAAACACGAGCAGTACTTC.

This clonotype has just a few counts. This chain links TRBV5-1 with TRBJ2-7; possibly TRBD2 for D (6 bases). The CDR3 is made up of 16 amino acids. V was shortened by 4 bases and J by 2 bases, with 19 bases between the two germline ends. Germline V gene lookup returns CDR1 SGHRS and CDR2 YFSETQ. The CDR3 nucleotides read TGCGCCAGCAGCGATCAACTGGGACTGGAAGCCTACGAGCAGTACTTC. Protein sequence: CASSDQLGLEAYEQYF.

The V call is TRBV5-1, the J call TRBJ2-7, with 8 bases matching TRBD1. This CDR3 is built from 14 residues. The V gene's germline CDR1 is SGHRS and CDR2 YFSETQ. Trimming took 4 bases from V and 6 from J; bases not matched to a gene: 9. CDR3 loop: CASSPPRQGSEQYF. CDR3 DNA sequence: TGCGCCAGCAGCCCCCCGAGACAGGGGTCCGAGCAGTACTTC.

This clonotype was observed a few times. This sequence joins TRBV5-1 and TRBJ2-7, with 7 bases fitting TRBD1. Germline values: CDR1 SGHRS, CDR2 YFSETQ. CDR3 size: 13 residues. V lost 4 bases to trimming and J lost 2 bases; unmatched junction nucleotides: 3. The CDR3 DNA reads TGCGCCAGCAGCGGGGGACAGACCTACGAGCAGTACTTC. Encoded protein: CASSGGQTYEQYF.

The genes are TRBV20-1 and TRBJ2-7, with D hard to call. Germline V lookup: CDR1 DFQATT, CDR2 SNEGSKA (reference sequence). Trimming stripped 6 bases from V and 3 bases from J, with 18 bases between. CDR3 length: 14 residues. This CDR3 is CSAGRTDSGYEQYF. In DNA form, the CDR3 reads TGCAGTGCAGGCCGGACCGACTCAGGCTACGAGCAGTACTTC.

The V gene is TRBV9, the J gene TRBJ2-7; 9 bases map to TRBD1. The CDR3 loop spans 14 amino acids. Germline CDR1 and CDR2: SGDLS and YYNGEE. Trimming took 4 bases from V and 2 from J; bases not matched to a gene: 4. As DNA, the CDR3 is TGTGCCAGCAGCACCAACAGGGGGCCCTACGAGCAGTACTTC. It encodes CASSTNRGPYEQYF.

This clonotype was seen a few times. The chain joins TRBV7-2 to TRBJ1-1; tentatively, D is TRBD1 (5 bases). The CDR3 has 17 residues. Germline V lookup: CDR1 SGHTA, CDR2 FQGNSA. V lost 0 bases and J 5 bases, leaving 19 bases between the germline ends. The CDR3 protein is CASSLAGRAEGRTEAFF. The CDR3 DNA sequence: TGTGCCAGCAGCTTAGCTGGCAGGGCGGAAGGTCGAACTGAAGCTTTCTTT.

The CDR3 nucleotides read TGTGCCACTCACCGGGACAGGGCTCAGCCCCAGCATTTT. Translating gives CATHRDRAQPQHF. V usage is TRBV6-1 and J usage is TRBJ1-5, with 9 bases fitting TRBD1. Germline V gene data show CDR1 as MNHNS and CDR2 as SASEGT. The CDR3 has 13 residues. Losses at the gene ends were 10 bases for V and 6 bases for J; bases not matched to a gene: 7.

The chain recombines TRBV7-9 with TRBJ2-3; D may be TRBD1 (6 bases). V gave up 4 bases and J gave up 2 bases, with 22 bases separating them. Germline CDR1 is SEHNR and CDR2 is FQNEAQ (reference sequence). This CDR3 is 18 amino acids long. CDR3 in DNA: TGTGCCAGCAGCTCTCACCAGAGGGGGTTTAGCCCCACAGATACGCAGTATTTT. Encoded protein: CASSSHQRGFSPTDTQYF.

V usage is TRBV5-1 and J usage is TRBJ2-7; 12 nucleotides agree with TRBD2. The CDR3 has 19 residues. With 0 bases clipped from V and 7 bases from J, the junction kept 17 bases outside the gene matches. Germline values: CDR1 SGHRS, CDR2 YFSETQ. In DNA form, the CDR3 reads TGCGCCAGCAGCTTGGCCTCTCCCTCGGCTAGCGGGAGGGCCGGTGAGCAGTACTTC. It translates to CASSLASPSASGRAGEQYF. Combining the CDR3 with reference TRBV5-1 and TRBJ2-7 gives the whole variable domain KAGVTQTPRYLIKTRGQQVTLSCSPISGHRSVSWYQQTPGQGLQFLFEYFSETQRNKGNFPGRFSGRQFSNSRSEMNVSTLELGDSALYLCASSLASPSASGRAGEQYFGPGTRLTVT.

V and J are TRBV20-1 and TRBJ1-1, with a possible D match to TRBD1 (5 bases). Germline assignment: CDR1 DFQATT and CDR2 SNEGSKA (reference sequence). This CDR3 comprises 16 residues. V lost 3 bases to trimming and J lost 0 bases, with 17 bases between them. In DNA, the CDR3 is TGCAGTGCTAGTAGTGGAGAGGGGATTCTGAACACTGAAGCTTTCTTT. Translating gives CSASSGEGILNTEAFF.

Note on this clonotype: At one boundary the junction diverges from the germline segment, which might be a read error. The chain carries TRBV10-3 and TRBJ2-1; the D is unclear. Germline CDR1 is ENHRY and CDR2 is SYGVKD. The CDR3 loop spans 12 amino acids. In nucleotides, the CDR3 is TGTGCCGTCAGTGAGTCCTCCAATGAGCAGTTCTTC. It translates to CAVSESSNEQFF.

DNA for the CDR3: TGTGCCAGCAGCGCGGGACGGGGCAACGCTGAAGCTTTCTTT. It is translated as CASSAGRGNAEAFF. The chain is built from TRBV9 and TRBJ1-1; D may be TRBD1 (5 bases). This CDR3 contains 14 residues. Germline lookup yields CDR1 SGDLS and CDR2 YYNGEE. Trimming took 3 bases from V and 6 from J, leaving 15 bases between them.

This sequence joins TRBV27 and TRBJ2-4, with D unresolved. Germline assignment: CDR1 MNHEY and CDR2 SMNVEV (reference sequence). Trimming shortened V by 2 bases and J by 6 bases, and 11 bases separated the two germline ends. The CDR3 is 14 amino acids. The CDR3 loop reads CASSLTTDGNIQYF. CDR3 nucleotide sequence: TGTGCCAGCAGTTTAACCACAGACGGAAACATTCAGTACTTC.